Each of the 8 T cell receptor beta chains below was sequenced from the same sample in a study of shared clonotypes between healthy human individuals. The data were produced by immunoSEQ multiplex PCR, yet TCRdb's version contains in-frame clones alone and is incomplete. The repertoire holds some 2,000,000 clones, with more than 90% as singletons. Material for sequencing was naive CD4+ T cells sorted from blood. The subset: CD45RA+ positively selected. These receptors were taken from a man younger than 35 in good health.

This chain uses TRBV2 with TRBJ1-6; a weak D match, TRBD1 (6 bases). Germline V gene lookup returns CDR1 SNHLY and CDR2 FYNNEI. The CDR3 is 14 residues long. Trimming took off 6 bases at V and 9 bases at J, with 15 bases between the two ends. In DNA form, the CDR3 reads TGTGCCAGCAGGCAAACAGGGTTGGGTTCACCCCTCCACTTT. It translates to CASRQTGLGSPLHF.

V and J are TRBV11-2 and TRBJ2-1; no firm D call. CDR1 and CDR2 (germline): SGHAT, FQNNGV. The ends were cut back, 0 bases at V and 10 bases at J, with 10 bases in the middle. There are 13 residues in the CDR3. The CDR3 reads CASSLELLGEQFF. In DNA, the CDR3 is TGTGCCAGCAGCTTAGAGCTCTTAGGGGAGCAGTTCTTC.

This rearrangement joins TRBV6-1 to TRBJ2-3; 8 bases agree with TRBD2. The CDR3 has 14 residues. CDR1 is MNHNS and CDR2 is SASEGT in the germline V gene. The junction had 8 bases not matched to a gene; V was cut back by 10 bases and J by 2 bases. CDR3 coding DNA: TGTGCCACCCAGAGCGGGGGTACCACAGATACGCAGTATTTT. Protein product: CATQSGGTTDTQYF.

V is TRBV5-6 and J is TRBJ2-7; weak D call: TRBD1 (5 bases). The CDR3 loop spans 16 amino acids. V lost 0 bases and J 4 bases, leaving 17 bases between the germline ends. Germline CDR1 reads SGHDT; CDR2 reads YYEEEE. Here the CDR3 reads CASSLGAQAPGYEQYF. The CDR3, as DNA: TGTGCCAGCAGCTTGGGCGCACAGGCTCCCGGTTACGAGCAGTACTTC.

The CDR3 here is CASSRDRAALGTDTQYF. The CDR3 nucleotides are TGCGCCAGCAGTCGGGACAGGGCTGCCCTAGGCACAGATACGCAGTATTTT. The V gene is TRBV4-1, the J gene TRBJ2-3; 9 nucleotides align to TRBD1. Per germline, CDR1 MGHRA and CDR2 YSYEKL. This CDR3 is 17 amino acids long. V shed 6 bases, J shed 1 base, and the junction held 11 bases outside the gene matches.

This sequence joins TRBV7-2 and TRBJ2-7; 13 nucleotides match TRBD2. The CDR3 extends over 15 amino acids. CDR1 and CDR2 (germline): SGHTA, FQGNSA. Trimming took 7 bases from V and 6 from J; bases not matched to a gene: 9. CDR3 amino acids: CASNLGGLAGREQYF. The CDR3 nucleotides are TGTGCCAGCAACCTTGGGGGACTAGCGGGGCGCGAGCAGTACTTC.

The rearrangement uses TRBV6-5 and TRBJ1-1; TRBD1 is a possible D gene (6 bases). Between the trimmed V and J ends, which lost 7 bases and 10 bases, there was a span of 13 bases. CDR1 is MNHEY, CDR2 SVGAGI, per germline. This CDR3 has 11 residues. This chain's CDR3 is CASNSVGGAFF. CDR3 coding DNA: TGTGCCAGCAATTCCGTAGGGGGAGCTTTCTTT.

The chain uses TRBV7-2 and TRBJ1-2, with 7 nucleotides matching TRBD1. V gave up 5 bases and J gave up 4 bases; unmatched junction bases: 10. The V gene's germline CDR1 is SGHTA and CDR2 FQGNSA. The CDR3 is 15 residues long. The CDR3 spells CASSPRQGGGYGYTF. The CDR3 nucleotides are TGTGCCAGCAGCCCCCGACAGGGAGGAGGCTATGGCTACACCTTC.